The present entry profiles one TCR beta chain with its context. This CDR3 spans 15 amino acids. V lost 4 bases, J lost 5 bases, and 5 bases stayed unmatched. CDR1 PRHDT and CDR2 FYEKMQ come from the germline V gene (reference sequence). This sample was included in a study of T cell changes during pregnancy in multiple sclerosis. Sequencing used immunoSEQ multiplex PCR; TCRdb keeps in-frame clones, though not all of them. The sample gives about 32,000 clones, about nine tenths of which show up once; about 5% is in the top ten. This sequence joins TRBV13 and TRBJ2-2, with 9 positions matching TRBD1. The source material was CD8+ T cells from peripheral blood mononuclear cells, sampled in the first trimester of pregnancy. This clonotype originated in a female donor with multiple sclerosis, enrolled in a pregnancy study. The CDR3 bases are TGTGCCAGCAGCTCAGGACAGGGGCGGACCGGGGAGCTGTTTTTT. Protein product: CASSSGQGRTGELFF.